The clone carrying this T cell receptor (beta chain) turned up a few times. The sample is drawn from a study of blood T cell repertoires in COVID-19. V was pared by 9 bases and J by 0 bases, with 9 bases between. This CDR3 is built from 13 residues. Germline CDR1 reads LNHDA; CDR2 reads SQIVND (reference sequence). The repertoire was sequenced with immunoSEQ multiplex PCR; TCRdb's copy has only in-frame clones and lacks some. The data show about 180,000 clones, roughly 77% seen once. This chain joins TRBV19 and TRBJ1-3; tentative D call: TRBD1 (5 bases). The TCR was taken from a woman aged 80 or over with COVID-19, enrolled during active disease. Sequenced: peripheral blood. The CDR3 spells CARNRNSGNTIYF. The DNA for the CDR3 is TGTGCCAGGAACAGGAACTCTGGAAACACCATATATTTT.